Described below is a single TCR beta chain sequence and its context. Its specificity is not known. These data come from a study of cytomegalovirus exposure and HLA in healthy donors. The CDR3 runs to 11 residues. With 3 bases removed from V and 16 bases from J, the gap between germline ends came to 14 bases. Germline values: CDR1 SGDLS, CDR2 YYNGEE. The study's findings and limits: Researchers counted around 170 TCR beta chains as cytomegalovirus-associated.

Some clones are missing from TCRdb's copy, which holds only in-frame ones; the method was immunoSEQ multiplex PCR. The sample has a few hundred thousand clones; 86% are singletons. V is TRBV9 and J is TRBJ2-1; maybe TRBD1 (6 bases). The TCR comes from a young woman in good health and CMV-seronegative. Sequenced sample: PBMCs. CDR3 region: CASSENDRFFF. In DNA form, the CDR3 reads TGTGCCAGCAGCGAAAATGACAGGTTTTTCTTC.